These 20 T cell receptor beta chains were sequenced from one sample in a study of human T cells and chemical hapten exposure. Sample time point: pre-sensitization, week 0. Treatment given: therapeutic diphenylcyclopropenone sensitization with weekly scalp DPC. TCRdb fed the RACE reads into MiXCR, producing one record per CDR3 protein. The profile shows more than 150,000 distinct CDR3 sequences, almost 30% of them singletons. The sample here was whole blood, taken in connection with sensitization to the hapten diphenylcyclopropenone (DPC). All receptors derive from a woman aged 25 to 39 with alopecia areata. Some clones in this sample may be carry-over from other donors' samples.

The CDR3 protein is CASRPPGLAEQYF. CDR3 bases: TGTGCCAGCAGACCACCGGGACTAGCTGAGCAGTACTTC. J is TRBJ2-7 and V is TRBV6-5, with 9 bases matching TRBD2. V was clipped by 6 bases and J by 7 bases; unmatched bases: 7. This CDR3 has 13 residues. Germline CDR1 MNHEY, CDR2 SVGAGI.

V and J are TRBV19 and TRBJ2-1; D perhaps matches TRBD2 (7 bases). Deletions cut 5 bases from V and 0 bases from J, with 17 bases between. This CDR3 spans 17 amino acids. The germline V gene encodes CDR1 LNHDA and CDR2 SQIVND (reference sequence). The CDR3 here is CASSWNGGGTSYNEQFF. The CDR3 DNA reads as TGTGCCAGTAGTTGGAACGGCGGGGGCACCTCCTACAATGAGCAGTTCTTC. Using reference TRBV19 and TRBJ2-1 for the parts outside the CDR3, the full variable domain is DGGITQSPKYLFRKEGQNVTLSCEQNLNHDAMYWYRQDPGQGLRLIYYSQIVNDFQKGDIAEGYSVSREKKESFPLTVTSAQKNPTAFYLCASSWNGGGTSYNEQFFGPGTRLTVL.

The chain carries TRBV5-4 and TRBJ1-1; D is undetermined. Trimming cost V 2 bases and J 6 bases, with 11 bases left between them. Germline CDR1 is SGHNT and CDR2 is YYREEE (reference sequence). The CDR3 is made up of 13 amino acids. The CDR3 nucleotides are TGTGCCAGCAGCTTACAATATAACGCTGAAGCTTTCTTT. As protein: CASSLQYNAEAFF.

This clonotype came up a few times. This chain connects TRBV5-1 to TRBJ2-7, with 9 bases identical to TRBD2. The CDR3 has 15 amino acids. Germline V lookup: CDR1 SGHRS, CDR2 YFSETQ. The junction had 5 bases not matched to a gene; V was cut back by 0 bases and J by 4 bases. The CDR3 nucleotides are TGCGCCAGCAGCTTGGGGACCAGCGGGGGGTACGAGCAGTACTTC. It specifies CASSLGTSGGYEQYF.

This chain links TRBV9 with TRBJ1-3; D is undetermined. Germline V gene data show CDR1 as SGDLS and CDR2 as YYNGEE. The CDR3 length is 15 residues. The V gene lost 0 bases and the J gene lost 0 bases, with 7 bases spanning the gap. The CDR3 here is CASSVEPDSGNTIYF. CDR3 sequence (DNA): TGTGCCAGCAGCGTAGAACCGGACTCTGGAAACACCATATATTTT. Looking up the rest from reference TRBV9 and TRBJ1-3 gives the full variable domain: DSGVTQTPKHLITATGQRVTLRCSPRSGDLSVYWYQQSLDQGLQFLIQYYNGEERAKGNILERFSAQQFPDLHSELNLSSLELGDSALYFCASSVEPDSGNTIYFGEGSWLTVV.

The rearrangement links TRBV4-3 to TRBJ1-3; D call uncertain. The germline gives CDR1 LGHNA, CDR2 YSLEER. Trimming removed 3 bases from V and 3 bases from J, with 21 bases in between. The CDR3 is 18 amino acids. DNA of the CDR3: TGCGCCAGCAGCCACCACGCAGGACGGAAAGAGCTTGGAAACACCATATATTTT. Encoded protein: CASSHHAGRKELGNTIYF.

The V gene is TRBV15, the J gene TRBJ2-7; tentative D call: TRBD2 (5 bases). Germline V gives CDR1 LNHNV, CDR2 YYDKDF (reference sequence). With 0 bases removed from V and 0 bases from J, the gap between germline ends came to 6 bases. The CDR3 extends over 14 amino acids. The DNA of the CDR3 is TGTGCCACCAGCAGAGATCGGGGCTCCTACGAGCAGTACTTC. Its protein is CATSRDRGSYEQYF.

The sample holds a few counts of this clonotype. This CDR3 is CASSFGTSGSYEQYF. Here the CDR3 DNA reads TGTGCCAGCAGTTTCGGGACTAGCGGGAGCTACGAGCAGTACTTC. The gene calls are TRBV12-3 or TRBV12-4 and TRBJ2-7, with 14 bases that match TRBD2. The CDR3 runs 15 residues. With 3 bases clipped from V and 3 bases from J, the junction kept 1 base outside the gene matches.

This chain uses TRBV11-1 with TRBJ1-2; D gene ambiguous. Germline-derived CDR1 and CDR2 are SGHAT and FQDESV (reference sequence). This CDR3 region has 14 residues. V was cut by 3 bases and J by 3 bases, with 11 bases left in between. CDR3 sequence: CASSFGGSDYGYTF. CDR3 coding DNA: TGTGCCAGCAGCTTCGGAGGGTCGGACTATGGCTACACCTTC.

This clonotype was detected a few times. The chain carries TRBV28 and TRBJ2-3; D remains unclear. The CDR3 runs 13 residues. Germline V lookup: CDR1 MDHEN, CDR2 SYDVKM. Between the trimmed V and J ends, which lost 3 bases and 6 bases, there was a span of 10 bases. CDR3 protein: CASSFPASDTQYF. As DNA, the CDR3 is TGTGCCAGCAGTTTTCCGGCTTCGGATACGCAGTATTTT. The variable domain in full, with the rest retrieved from reference TRBV28 and TRBJ2-3, is DVKVTQSSRYLVKRTGEKVFLECVQDMDHENMFWYRQDPGLGLRLIYFSYDVKMKEKGDIPEGYSVSREKKERFSLILESASTNQTSMYLCASSFPASDTQYFGPGTRLTVL.

The chain uses TRBV2 and TRBJ1-4; maybe TRBD1 (5 bases). The V gene's germline CDR1 is SNHLY and CDR2 FYNNEI. V was trimmed by 3 bases and J by 8 bases, leaving 16 bases between them. The CDR3 sequence is 15 residues long. CDR3 residues: CASSEGEQRNEKLFF. Written as DNA, the CDR3 is TGTGCCAGCAGTGAGGGGGAACAGAGGAACGAAAAACTGTTTTTT.

This clonotype occurred a few times. The chain recombines TRBV11-2 with TRBJ1-2; maybe TRBD1 (5 bases). V lost 0 bases to trimming and J lost 5 bases, with 13 bases between them. The germline gives CDR1 SGHAT, CDR2 FQNNGV. CDR3 length equals 15 residues. Here the CDR3 reads CASSLESAGVYGYTF. The CDR3 nucleotides are TGTGCCAGCAGCTTAGAATCGGCGGGGGTATATGGCTACACCTTC. The whole variable domain, remainder taken from reference TRBV11-2 and TRBJ1-2, is EAGVAQSPRYKIIEKRQSVAFWCNPISGHATLYWYQQILGQGPKLLIQFQNNGVVDDSQLPKDRFSAERLKGVDSTLKIQPAKLEDSAVYLCASSLESAGVYGYTFGSGTRLTVV.

This clonotype has only a few counts. J is TRBJ1-1 and V is TRBV11-3; no clear D. V was trimmed by 2 bases and J by 1 base, leaving 14 bases between them. Per germline, CDR1 SGHNT and CDR2 YENEEA. The CDR3 has 16 amino acids. The CDR3 bases are TGTGCCAGCAGCTTATCAGCGACATTCCCGAACACTGAAGCTTTCTTT. As protein: CASSLSATFPNTEAFF.

This clonotype has a count of ten or more. The chain employs TRBV20-1 and TRBJ1-1, with D hard to call. The CDR3 is made up of 14 amino acids. Germline assignment: CDR1 DFQATT and CDR2 SNEGSKA (reference sequence). V lost 1 base and J 1 base, leaving 10 bases between the germline ends. In nucleotides, the CDR3 is TGCAGTGCTAGAGCCCTGACCGAGAACACTGAAGCTTTCTTT. It is translated as CSARALTENTEAFF.

This clonotype was observed a handful of times. The gene calls are TRBV6-2 or TRBV6-3 and TRBJ2-1; perhaps TRBD2 as D (5 bases). Germline V gene lookup returns CDR1 MNHEY and CDR2 SVGEGT. Trimming removed 6 bases from V and 4 bases from J, with 19 bases in between. CDR3 length: 16 amino acids. The CDR3 DNA reads as TGTGCCAGCAGAGGAGGCGAAACGGGATCGTACAATGAGCAGTTCTTC. This translates into CASRGGETGSYNEQFF.

This clonotype was observed a handful of times. The chain employs TRBV7-9 and TRBJ2-1; D possibly corresponds to TRBD1 (5 bases). This CDR3 is 15 amino acids long. Trimming left V 6 bases short and J 0 bases short, with 12 bases between. CDR1 is SEHNR and CDR2 is FQNEAQ in the germline V gene (reference sequence). The CDR3 is CASRKTEYSYNEQFF. For the CDR3, the DNA is TGTGCCAGCAGAAAGACAGAGTACTCCTACAATGAGCAGTTCTTC. Looking up the rest from reference TRBV7-9 and TRBJ2-1 gives the full variable domain: DTGVSQNPRHKITKRGQNVTFRCDPISEHNRLYWYRQTLGQGPEFLTYFQNEAQLEKSRLLSDRFSAERPKGSFSTLEIQRTEQGDSAMYLCASRKTEYSYNEQFFGPGTRLTVL.

The chain couples TRBV28 to TRBJ1-6; 9 nucleotides align to TRBD1. Germline V gene lookup returns CDR1 MDHEN and CDR2 SYDVKM. This CDR3 contains 16 residues. V was clipped by 7 bases and J by 10 bases; unmatched bases: 14. This CDR3 reads CASNFAGTGKLSPLHF. In nucleotides, the CDR3 is TGTGCCAGCAACTTTGCCGGGACAGGGAAGTTATCACCCCTCCACTTT.

There are a few counts of this clonotype. The rearrangement links TRBV29-1 to TRBJ1-2, with 9 positions matching TRBD1. Per germline, CDR1 SQVTM and CDR2 ANQGSEA. The J segment lost 5 bases and the V segment lost 6 bases, leaving 10 bases of the junction unmatched. The CDR3 spans 14 residues. CDR3 protein: CSVDLGQGRYGYTF. The CDR3 coding sequence is TGCAGCGTGGACTTGGGACAGGGAAGGTATGGCTACACCTTC. Based on the CDR3 plus reference TRBV29-1 and TRBJ1-2, the full variable domain is SAVISQKPSRDICQRGTSLTIQCQVDSQVTMMFWYRQQPGQSLTLIATANQGSEATYESGFVIDKFPISRPNLTFSTLTVSNMSPEDSSIYLCSVDLGQGRYGYTFGSGTRLTVV.

The rearrangement joins TRBV6-1 to TRBJ1-5; D is uncertain. Between the trimmed V and J ends, which lost 1 base and 11 bases, there was a span of 6 bases. Germline V gives CDR1 MNHNS, CDR2 SASEGT. The CDR3 contains 11 residues. The CDR3 protein is CASSEEASQHF. The CDR3 bases are TGTGCCAGCAGTGAAGAAGCGTCCCAGCATTTT.

This clonotype has only a few counts. The V and J genes are TRBV11-2 and TRBJ2-5; the match to TRBD1 covers 8 bases. With 1 base clipped from V and 5 bases from J, the junction kept 3 bases outside the gene matches. Germline V lookup: CDR1 SGHAT, CDR2 FQNNGV. The CDR3 totals 14 residues. Here the CDR3 DNA reads TGTGCCAGCAGCTTAGTTCAGGGGGCGGAGACCCAGTACTTC. Translating it yields CASSLVQGAETQYF. Combining the CDR3 with reference TRBV11-2 and TRBJ2-5 gives the whole variable domain EAGVAQSPRYKIIEKRQSVAFWCNPISGHATLYWYQQILGQGPKLLIQFQNNGVVDDSQLPKDRFSAERLKGVDSTLKIQPAKLEDSAVYLCASSLVQGAETQYFGPGTRLLVL.